This TCR beta chain was profiled in a study of T-cell reconstitution after alpha-beta-depleted transplantation in children. This clonotype was seen at least ten times. What it recognizes is unknown. General observations from the study: Newly produced T cells mostly accounted for T-cell counts and diversity one year post-transplant.

Unique molecular identifiers were used in preparing the TCRbeta library. TCRdb re-derived calls from the PCR reads in MiXCR, one entry per CDR3 protein. The table shows about 460,000 distinct CDR3 sequences, with 10% to 13% occurring only once. This CDR3 region has 16 residues. The V and J ends lost 3 bases and 1 base respectively, with 13 bases between them. From germline, CDR1 is SGHTA and CDR2 FQGNSA. Sequencing used PBMCs, obtained before TCRalphabeta/CD19-depleted stem cell transplant. The origin of this receptor is a child aged 2 to 15 with inherited bone marrow failure, due to receive a stem cell transplant. The chain couples TRBV7-2 to TRBJ2-1; weak D call: TRBD1 (5 bases). The CDR3 DNA reads TGTGCCAGCAGCTTCGAGGCAGGGCTATCCTACAATGAGCAGTTCTTC. It is translated as CASSFEAGLSYNEQFF.